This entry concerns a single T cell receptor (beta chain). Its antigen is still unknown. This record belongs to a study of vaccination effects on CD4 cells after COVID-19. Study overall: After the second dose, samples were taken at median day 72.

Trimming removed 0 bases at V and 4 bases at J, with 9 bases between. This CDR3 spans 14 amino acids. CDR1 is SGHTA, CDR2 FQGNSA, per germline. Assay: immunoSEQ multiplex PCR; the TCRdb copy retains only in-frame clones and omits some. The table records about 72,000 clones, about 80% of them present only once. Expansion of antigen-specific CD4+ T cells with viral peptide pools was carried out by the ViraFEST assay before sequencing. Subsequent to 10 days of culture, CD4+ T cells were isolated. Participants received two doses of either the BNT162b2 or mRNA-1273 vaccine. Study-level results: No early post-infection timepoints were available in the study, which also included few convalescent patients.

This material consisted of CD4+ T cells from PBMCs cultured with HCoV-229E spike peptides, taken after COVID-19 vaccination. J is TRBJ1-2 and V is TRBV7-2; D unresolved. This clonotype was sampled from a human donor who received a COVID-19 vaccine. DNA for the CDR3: TGTGCCAGCAGCTTAGCCGCTATATCCTATGGCTACACCTTC. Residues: CASSLAAISYGYTF.